The entry below gives a single TCR beta chain sequence along with its context. Stated time point: newly diagnosed GD, antithyroid drugs for less than 3 months. From PBMCs, RNA was extracted and then used to make the TCR library. These data are taken from a study of regulatory T cells in long-lasting Graves disease. Study-wide context: Graves' patients (newly diagnosed) had been on antithyroid drugs under 3 months.

Arm-PCR of CDR3 regions and iRepertoire HTBI primers were the basis on which TCR beta libraries were built. MiXCR was run by TCRdb on the multiplex PCR reads, yielding one entry per CDR3 protein. This sample has around 450,000 distinct CDR3 sequences, with around 16% found just once. Another study also made use of these data, one on T cells in Graves' hyperthyroidism and ophthalmopathy. That report adds: When the TCR CDR3 underwent first-round RT-PCR, the HTBI primer set was used.

The sample here was peripheral blood mononuclear cells (PBMCs), taken at new diagnosis, from a patient treated with antithyroid drugs. The receptor was isolated from a woman in her 40s with Graves disease.

CDR3 loop: CASRTGTGSDTEAFF. The DNA for the CDR3 is TGTGCCAGCAGAACCGGGACAGGGTCGGACACTGAAGCTTTCTTT. The J gene is TRBJ1-1, the V gene TRBV28, with 9 bases that match TRBD1. With V trimmed by 6 bases and J by 3 bases, 8 bases remained unmatched. Germline V gene lookup returns CDR1 MDHEN and CDR2 SYDVKM. The CDR3 totals 15 residues.